The entry below describes one T cell receptor (beta chain). This record comes from a study of tumor-infiltrating lymphocytes in oesophageal squamous cell carcinoma. TCRdb re-derived calls from the PCR reads in MiXCR, one entry per CDR3 protein. The profile covers about 14,000 distinct CDR3 sequences, with 46% appearing a single time and under 50% taken by the ten largest. Trimming at V came to 3 bases and at J to 1 base, leaving 7 bases not matched to a gene. The CDR3 runs to 16 residues. Germline V lookup: CDR1 SGHKS, CDR2 YYEKEE (reference sequence). The sample taken for sequencing was blood. The chain uses TRBV5-5 and TRBJ2-3; TRBD2 aligns across 8 bases. This receptor was identified in a male donor with esophageal squamous cell carcinoma. CDR3 DNA: TGTGCCAGCAGCTCTGGACTAGCTGCCCGCACAGATACGCAGTATTTT. Protein product: CASSSGLAARTDTQYF.